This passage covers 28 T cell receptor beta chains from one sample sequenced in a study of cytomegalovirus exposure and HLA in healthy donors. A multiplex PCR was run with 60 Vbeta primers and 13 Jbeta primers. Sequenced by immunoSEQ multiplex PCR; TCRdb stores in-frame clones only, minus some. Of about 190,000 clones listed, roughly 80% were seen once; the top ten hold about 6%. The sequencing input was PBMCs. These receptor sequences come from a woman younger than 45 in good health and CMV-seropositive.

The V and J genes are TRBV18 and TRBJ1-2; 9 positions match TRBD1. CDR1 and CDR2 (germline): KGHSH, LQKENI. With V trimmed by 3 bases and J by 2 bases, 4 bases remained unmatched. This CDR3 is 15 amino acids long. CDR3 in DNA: TGTGCCAGCTCACCGGGACAGGGCGGGAACTATGGCTACACCTTC. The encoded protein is CASSPGQGGNYGYTF.

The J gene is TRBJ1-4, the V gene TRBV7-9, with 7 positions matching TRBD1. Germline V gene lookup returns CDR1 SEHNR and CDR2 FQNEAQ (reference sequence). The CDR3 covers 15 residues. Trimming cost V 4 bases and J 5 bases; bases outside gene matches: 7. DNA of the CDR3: TGTGCCAGCAGCTCCCCGACAGGGCCGAATGAAAAACTGTTTTTT. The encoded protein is CASSSPTGPNEKLFF. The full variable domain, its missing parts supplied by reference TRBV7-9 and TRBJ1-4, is DTGVSQNPRHKITKRGQNVTFRCDPISEHNRLYWYRQTLGQGPEFLTYFQNEAQLEKSRLLSDRFSAERPKGSFSTLEIQRTEQGDSAMYLCASSSPTGPNEKLFFGSGTQLSVL.

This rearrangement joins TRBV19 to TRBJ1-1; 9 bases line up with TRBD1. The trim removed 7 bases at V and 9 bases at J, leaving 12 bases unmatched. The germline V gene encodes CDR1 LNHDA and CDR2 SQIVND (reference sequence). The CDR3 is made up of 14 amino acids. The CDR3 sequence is CASKDRGKQRKAFF. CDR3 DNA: TGTGCCAGTAAGGACAGGGGTAAGCAAAGGAAAGCTTTCTTT.

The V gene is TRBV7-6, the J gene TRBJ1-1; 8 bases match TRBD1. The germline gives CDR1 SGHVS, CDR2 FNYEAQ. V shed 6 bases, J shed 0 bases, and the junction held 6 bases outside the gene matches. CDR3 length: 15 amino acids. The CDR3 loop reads CASSSYRGLNTEAFF. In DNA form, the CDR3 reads TGTGCCAGCAGTAGCTACAGGGGGTTGAACACTGAAGCTTTCTTT.

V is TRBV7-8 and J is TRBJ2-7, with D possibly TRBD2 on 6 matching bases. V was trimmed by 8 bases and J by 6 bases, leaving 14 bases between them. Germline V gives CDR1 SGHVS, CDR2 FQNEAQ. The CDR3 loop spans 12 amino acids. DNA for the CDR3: TGTGCCAGCGGGGAGGTTTTCAGCGAGCAGTACTTC. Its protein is CASGEVFSEQYF.

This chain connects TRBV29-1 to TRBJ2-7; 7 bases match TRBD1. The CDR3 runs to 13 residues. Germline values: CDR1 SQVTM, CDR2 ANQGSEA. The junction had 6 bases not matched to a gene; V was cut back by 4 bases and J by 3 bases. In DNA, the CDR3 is TGCAGCGTTGTAATAGGGGGCCTCTACGAGCAGTACTTC. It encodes CSVVIGGLYEQYF.

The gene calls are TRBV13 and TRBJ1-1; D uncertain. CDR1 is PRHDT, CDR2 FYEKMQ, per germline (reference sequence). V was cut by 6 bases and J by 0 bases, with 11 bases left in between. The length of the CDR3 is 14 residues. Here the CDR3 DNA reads TGTGCCAGCAGTGCGAGTTCAATGAACACTGAAGCTTTCTTT. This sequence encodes CASSASSMNTEAFF.

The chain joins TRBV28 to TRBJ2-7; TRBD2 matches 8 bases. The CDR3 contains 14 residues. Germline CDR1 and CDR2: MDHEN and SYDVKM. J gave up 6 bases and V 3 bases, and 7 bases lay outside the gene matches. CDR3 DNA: TGTGCCAGCAGTTTGACGGGAGGGGGATCCGAGCAGTACTTC. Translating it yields CASSLTGGGSEQYF. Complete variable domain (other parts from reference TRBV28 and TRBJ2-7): DVKVTQSSRYLVKRTGEKVFLECVQDMDHENMFWYRQDPGLGLRLIYFSYDVKMKEKGDIPEGYSVSREKKERFSLILESASTNQTSMYLCASSLTGGGSEQYFGPGTRLTVT.

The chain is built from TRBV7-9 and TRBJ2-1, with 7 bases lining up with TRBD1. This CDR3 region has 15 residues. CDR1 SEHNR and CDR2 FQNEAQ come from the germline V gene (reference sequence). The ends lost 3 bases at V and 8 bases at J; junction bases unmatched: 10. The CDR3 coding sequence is TGTGCCAGCAGCTTGACAGGGTTCGGCCTTCATGAGCAGTTCTTC. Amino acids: CASSLTGFGLHEQFF.

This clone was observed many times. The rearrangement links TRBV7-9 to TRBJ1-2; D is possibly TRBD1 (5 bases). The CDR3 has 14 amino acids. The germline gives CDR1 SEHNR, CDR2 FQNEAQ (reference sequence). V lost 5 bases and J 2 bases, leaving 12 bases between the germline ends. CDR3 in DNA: TGTGCCAGCAGCGCGCTCGACAGAAACTATGGCTACACCTTC. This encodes CASSALDRNYGYTF. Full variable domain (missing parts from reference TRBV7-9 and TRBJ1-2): DTGVSQNPRHKITKRGQNVTFRCDPISEHNRLYWYRQTLGQGPEFLTYFQNEAQLEKSRLLSDRFSAERPKGSFSTLEIQRTEQGDSAMYLCASSALDRNYGYTFGSGTRLTVV.

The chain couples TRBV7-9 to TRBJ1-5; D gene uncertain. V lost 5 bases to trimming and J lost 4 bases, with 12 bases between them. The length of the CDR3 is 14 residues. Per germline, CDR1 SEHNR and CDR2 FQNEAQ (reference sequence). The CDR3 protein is CASSPDTINQPQHF. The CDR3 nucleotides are TGTGCCAGCAGCCCAGACACAATTAATCAGCCCCAGCATTTT.

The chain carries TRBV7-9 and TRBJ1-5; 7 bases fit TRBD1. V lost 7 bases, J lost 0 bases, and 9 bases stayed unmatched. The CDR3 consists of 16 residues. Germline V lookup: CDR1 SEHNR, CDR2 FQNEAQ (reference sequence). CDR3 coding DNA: TGTGCCAGCAATTGGGGGACAGCTTATAGCAATCAGCCCCAGCATTTT. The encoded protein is CASNWGTAYSNQPQHF.

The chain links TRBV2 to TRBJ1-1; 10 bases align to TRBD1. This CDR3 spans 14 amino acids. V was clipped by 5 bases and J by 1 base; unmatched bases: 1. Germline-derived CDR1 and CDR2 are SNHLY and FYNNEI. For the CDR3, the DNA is TGTGCCAGCAGTAGGGACAGGGGGAACACTGAAGCTTTCTTT. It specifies CASSRDRGNTEAFF.

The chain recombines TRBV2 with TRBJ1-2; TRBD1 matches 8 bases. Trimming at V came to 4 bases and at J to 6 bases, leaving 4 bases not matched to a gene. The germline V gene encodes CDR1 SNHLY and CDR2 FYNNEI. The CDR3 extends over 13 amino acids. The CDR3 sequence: CASSADRVDGYTF. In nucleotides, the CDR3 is TGTGCCAGCAGTGCGGACAGGGTCGATGGCTACACCTTC.

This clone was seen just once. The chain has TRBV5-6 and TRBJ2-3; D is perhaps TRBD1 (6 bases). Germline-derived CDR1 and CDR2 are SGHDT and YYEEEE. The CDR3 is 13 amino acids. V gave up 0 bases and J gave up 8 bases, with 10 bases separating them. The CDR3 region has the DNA TGTGCCAGCAGCTTGGTAGGCAGGGGTACGCAGTATTTT. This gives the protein CASSLVGRGTQYF.

In nucleotides, the CDR3 is TGTGCCAGCAGGCTACTAGCGGGAGGCACAGATACGCAGTATTTT. Its translation is CASRLLAGGTDTQYF. The rearrangement uses TRBV6-5 and TRBJ2-3; 11 bases match TRBD2. The V segment lost 6 bases and the J segment 1 base; nucleotides outside the gene matches: 3. CDR3 size: 15 residues. The V gene's germline CDR1 is MNHEY and CDR2 SVGAGI.

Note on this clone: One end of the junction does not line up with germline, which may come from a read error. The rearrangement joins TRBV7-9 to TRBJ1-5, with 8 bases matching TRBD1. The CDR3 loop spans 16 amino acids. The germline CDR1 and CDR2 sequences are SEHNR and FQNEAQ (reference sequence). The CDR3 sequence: CSSSRTDRVKDQPQHF. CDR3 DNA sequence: TGTTCCAGCAGCCGAACGGACAGGGTCAAGGATCAGCCCCAGCATTTT.

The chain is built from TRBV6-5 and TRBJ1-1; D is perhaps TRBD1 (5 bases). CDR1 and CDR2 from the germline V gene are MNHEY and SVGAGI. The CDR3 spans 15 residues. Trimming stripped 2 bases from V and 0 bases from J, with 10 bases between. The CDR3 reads CASSYLGTLNTEAFF. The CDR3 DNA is TGTGCCAGCAGTTACCTTGGGACTCTGAACACTGAAGCTTTCTTT.

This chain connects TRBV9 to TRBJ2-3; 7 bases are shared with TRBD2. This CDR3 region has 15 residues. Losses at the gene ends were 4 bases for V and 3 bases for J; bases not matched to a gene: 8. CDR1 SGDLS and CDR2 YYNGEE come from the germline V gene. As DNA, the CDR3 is TGTGCCAGCAGCTATAGCCAGGGAGGGACAGATACGCAGTATTTT. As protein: CASSYSQGGTDTQYF. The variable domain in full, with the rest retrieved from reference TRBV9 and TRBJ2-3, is DSGVTQTPKHLITATGQRVTLRCSPRSGDLSVYWYQQSLDQGLQFLIQYYNGEERAKGNILERFSAQQFPDLHSELNLSSLELGDSALYFCASSYSQGGTDTQYFGPGTRLTVL.

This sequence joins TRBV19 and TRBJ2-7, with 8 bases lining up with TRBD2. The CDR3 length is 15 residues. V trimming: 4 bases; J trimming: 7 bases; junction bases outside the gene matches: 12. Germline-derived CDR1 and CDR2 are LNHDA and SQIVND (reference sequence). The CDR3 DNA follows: TGTGCCAGTAGTACTGGTAGCGGGATGCTATATGAGCAGTACTTC. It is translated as CASSTGSGMLYEQYF.

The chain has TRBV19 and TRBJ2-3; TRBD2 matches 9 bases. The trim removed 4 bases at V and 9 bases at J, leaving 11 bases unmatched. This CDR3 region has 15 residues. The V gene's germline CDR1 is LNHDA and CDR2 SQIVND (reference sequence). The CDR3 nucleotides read TGTGCCAGTAGTAACGTGCGGGAGGGCCGAGGGACGCAGTATTTT. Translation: CASSNVREGRGTQYF. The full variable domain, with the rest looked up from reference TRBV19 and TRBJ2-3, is DGGITQSPKYLFRKEGQNVTLSCEQNLNHDAMYWYRQDPGQGLRLIYYSQIVNDFQKGDIAEGYSVSREKKESFPLTVTSAQKNPTAFYLCASSNVREGRGTQYFGPGTRLTVL.

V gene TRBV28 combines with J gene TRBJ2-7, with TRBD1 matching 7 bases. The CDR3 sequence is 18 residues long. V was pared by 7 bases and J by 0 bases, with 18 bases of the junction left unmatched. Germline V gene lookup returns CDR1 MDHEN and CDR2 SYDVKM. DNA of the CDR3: TGTGCCAGCAAGGGGGCGAAAGAACAGGCCATAAGCTCCTACGAGCAGTACTTC. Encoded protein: CASKGAKEQAISSYEQYF.

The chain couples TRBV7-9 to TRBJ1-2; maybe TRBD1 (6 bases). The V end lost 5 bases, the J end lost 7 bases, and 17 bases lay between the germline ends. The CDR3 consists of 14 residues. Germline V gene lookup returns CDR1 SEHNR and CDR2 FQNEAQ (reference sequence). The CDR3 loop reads CASSPHRVLAGYTF. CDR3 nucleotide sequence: TGTGCCAGCAGCCCCCACAGGGTACTGGCTGGCTACACCTTC.

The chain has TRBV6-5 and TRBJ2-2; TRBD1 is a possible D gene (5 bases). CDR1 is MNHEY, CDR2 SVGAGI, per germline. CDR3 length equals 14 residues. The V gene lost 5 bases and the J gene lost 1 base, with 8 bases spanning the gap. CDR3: CASSRGLNTGELFF. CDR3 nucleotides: TGTGCCAGCAGTAGGGGATTGAACACCGGGGAGCTGTTTTTT.

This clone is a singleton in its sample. CDR3 loop: CASRKGGVTEAFF. In DNA, the CDR3 is TGTGCCAGCAGGAAAGGGGGCGTCACTGAAGCTTTCTTT. The chain recombines TRBV27 with TRBJ1-1; 7 nucleotides agree with TRBD1. Trimming took 6 bases from V and 4 from J; bases not matched to a gene: 5. The CDR3 has 13 residues. Germline V gives CDR1 MNHEY, CDR2 SMNVEV (reference sequence).

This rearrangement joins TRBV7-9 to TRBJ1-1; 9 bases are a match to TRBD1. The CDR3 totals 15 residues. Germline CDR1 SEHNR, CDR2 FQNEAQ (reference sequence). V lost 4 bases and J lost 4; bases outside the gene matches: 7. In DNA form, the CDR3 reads TGTGCCAGCAGCTGGCTGACAGGGGGTAGCACTGAAGCTTTCTTT. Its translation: CASSWLTGGSTEAFF.

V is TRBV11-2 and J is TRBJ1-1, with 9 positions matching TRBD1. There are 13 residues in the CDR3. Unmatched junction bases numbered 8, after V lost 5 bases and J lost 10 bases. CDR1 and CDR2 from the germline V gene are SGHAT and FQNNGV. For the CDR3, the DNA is TGTGCCAGCAGCACGGACAGGGGAAATACAGCTTTCTTT. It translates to CASSTDRGNTAFF.

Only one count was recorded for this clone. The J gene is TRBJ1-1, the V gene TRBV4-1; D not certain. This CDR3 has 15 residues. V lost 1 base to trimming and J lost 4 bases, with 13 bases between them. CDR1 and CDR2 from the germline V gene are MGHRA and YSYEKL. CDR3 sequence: CASSQGTDSGTEAFF. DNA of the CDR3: TGCGCCAGCAGCCAAGGTACGGATTCGGGCACTGAAGCTTTCTTT.